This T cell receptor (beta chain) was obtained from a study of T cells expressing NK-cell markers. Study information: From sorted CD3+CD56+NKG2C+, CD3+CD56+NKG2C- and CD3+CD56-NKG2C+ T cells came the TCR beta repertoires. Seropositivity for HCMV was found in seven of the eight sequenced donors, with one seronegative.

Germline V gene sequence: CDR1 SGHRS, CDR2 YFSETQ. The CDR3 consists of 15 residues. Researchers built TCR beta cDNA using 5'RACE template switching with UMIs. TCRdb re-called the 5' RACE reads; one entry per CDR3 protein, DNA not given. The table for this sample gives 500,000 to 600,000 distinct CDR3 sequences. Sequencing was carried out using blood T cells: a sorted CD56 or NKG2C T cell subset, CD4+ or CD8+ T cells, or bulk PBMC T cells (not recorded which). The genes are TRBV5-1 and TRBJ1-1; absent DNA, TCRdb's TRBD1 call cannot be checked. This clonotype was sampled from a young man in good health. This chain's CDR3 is CASSTQPTGVTEAFF.